What follows are 6 T cell receptor beta chains derived from one specimen sequenced in a study of T cell repertoires in cytomegalovirus infection. TCRdb used MiXCR to reprocess the reads, holding one entry per CDR3 protein. The data hold roughly 80,000 distinct CDR3 sequences, with around 37% observed a single time. For these receptors, no antigen is known. The input for sequencing was CD8+ T cells from cultured PBMCs, taken from culture after CMV antigen stimulation. The receptor source for this set is a human donor in good health (CMV status not recorded). Some clones in this sample may be carry-over from other donors' samples.

The chain is built from TRBV28 and TRBJ2-7; D tentatively reads TRBD1 or TRBD2 (5 bases each). Germline CDR1 MDHEN, CDR2 SYDVKM. The V end lost 5 bases, the J end lost 3 bases, and 14 bases lay between the germline ends. The CDR3 spans 14 residues. Here the CDR3 DNA reads TGTGCCAGCAGTGTCCGGGACGGACACTACGAGCAGTACTTC. Amino acids: CASSVRDGHYEQYF.

This clonotype came up a few times. This sequence joins TRBV7-6 and TRBJ2-1, with 7 bases fitting TRBD1. Germline assignment: CDR1 SGHVS and CDR2 FNYEAQ. The CDR3 has 14 residues. V lost 0 bases to trimming and J lost 10 bases; unmatched junction nucleotides: 6. As DNA, the CDR3 is TGTGCCAGCAGCTTAGCACAGGGGCGAAGGGAGCAGTTCTTC. Translated, it gives CASSLAQGRREQFF.

The genes are TRBV19 and TRBJ2-1; TRBD2 matches at 8 bases. V dropped 6 bases and J dropped 7; count of bases not matched to a gene: 11. Germline CDR1 is LNHDA and CDR2 is SQIVND (reference sequence). The CDR3 has 15 amino acids. CDR3 loop: CASRELAAVGNEQFF. The CDR3 coding sequence is TGTGCCAGTAGAGAACTAGCGGCCGTAGGGAATGAGCAGTTCTTC. Filled out from reference TRBV19 and TRBJ2-1, the complete variable domain reads DGGITQSPKYLFRKEGQNVTLSCEQNLNHDAMYWYRQDPGQGLRLIYYSQIVNDFQKGDIAEGYSVSREKKESFPLTVTSAQKNPTAFYLCASRELAAVGNEQFFGPGTRLTVL.

This clonotype turned up a few times. This sequence joins TRBV4-1 and TRBJ1-5, with TRBD1 matching over 9 bases. The CDR3 is made up of 16 amino acids. The germline gives CDR1 MGHRA, CDR2 YSYEKL. V lost 3 bases to trimming and J lost 4 bases; unmatched junction nucleotides: 7. CDR3 in DNA: TGCGCCAGCAGCCAGTCCGACAGGGGGGGAAATCAGCCCCAGCATTTT. This gives the protein CASSQSDRGGNQPQHF.

This clonotype showed up just a few times. The J gene is TRBJ2-7, the V gene TRBV6-6, with 9 nucleotides matching TRBD1. Germline loops: CDR1 MNHNY, CDR2 SVGAGI (reference sequence). Trimming took 0 bases from V and 6 from J; bases not matched to a gene: 6. CDR3 length: 15 amino acids. The CDR3 bases are TGTGCCAGCAGTTACTCGAGGACAGGGGATACCGAGCAGTACTTC. Translating gives CASSYSRTGDTEQYF.

The V gene is TRBV28, the J gene TRBJ1-1; D ambiguous. This CDR3 region has 14 residues. V lost 2 bases to trimming and J lost 5 bases, with 12 bases between them. Germline V gene sequence: CDR1 MDHEN, CDR2 SYDVKM. The CDR3: CASSLTTPRTEAFF. The DNA for the CDR3 is TGTGCCAGCAGTTTAACCACCCCAAGGACTGAAGCTTTCTTT.